Below, 26 T cell receptor beta chains from the same sample are listed, as sequenced in a study of cytomegalovirus exposure and HLA in healthy donors. Use of 60 Vbeta and 13 Jbeta primers characterized the PCR. Generated by immunoSEQ multiplex PCR, the TCRdb table keeps only in-frame clones and is missing some. In the table there are about 120,000 clones, about 16% of which are singletons. Sample: PBMCs. Receptors originate from a woman in her late teens or twenties in good health and CMV-seronegative.

This rearrangement joins TRBV5-4 to TRBJ2-2; 8 nucleotides match TRBD1. V shed 1 base and J 7 bases; nucleotides not matched to a gene: 9. Germline loops: CDR1 SGHNT, CDR2 YYREEE (reference sequence). The CDR3 sequence is 16 residues long. The CDR3 DNA reads TGTGCCAGCAGCTTGTCGGGGCAGGGGGCGAACGGGGAGCTGTTTTTT. As protein: CASSLSGQGANGELFF.

There are a few counts of this clone. This rearrangement joins TRBV5-4 to TRBJ2-7; 11 bases match TRBD1. Germline CDR1 is SGHNT and CDR2 is YYREEE (reference sequence). The ends lost 0 bases at V and 7 bases at J; junction bases unmatched: 15. The CDR3 runs 18 residues. The chain's CDR3 is CASSLGTGRDRGGPEQYF. The DNA of the CDR3 is TGTGCCAGCAGCTTGGGAACGGGCCGGGACAGGGGGGGACCTGAGCAGTACTTC.

This clone occurred a few times. CDR3 sequence reads: CSVEGRVSNTEAFF. CDR3 nucleotides: TGCAGCGTTGAAGGTCGCGTTTCGAACACTGAAGCTTTCTTT. The chain recombines TRBV29-1 with TRBJ1-1; D remains ambiguous. CDR1 SQVTM and CDR2 ANQGSEA come from the germline V gene. The CDR3 has 14 residues. V was shortened by 1 base and J by 1 base, with 10 bases between the two germline ends.

This clone was detected only a few times. The chain recombines TRBV29-1 with TRBJ1-2; 7 positions agree with TRBD1. The CDR3 contains 17 residues. Germline lookup yields CDR1 SQVTM and CDR2 ANQGSEA. Trimming cost V 0 bases and J 0 bases; bases outside gene matches: 10. Here the CDR3 reads CSVEDRTGPPANYGYTF. CDR3 DNA sequence: TGCAGCGTTGAAGATCGGACAGGCCCTCCGGCTAACTATGGCTACACCTTC.

V and J are TRBV7-2 and TRBJ1-6, with D possibly TRBD1 on 6 matching bases. The V gene lost 11 bases and the J gene lost 6 bases, with 17 bases spanning the gap. The length of the CDR3 is 14 residues. Looked up from germline, CDR1 is SGHTA and CDR2 is FQGNSA. The CDR3 region is CAASGAFGNSPLHF. DNA of the CDR3: TGTGCCGCCTCAGGGGCTTTTGGTAATTCACCCCTCCACTTT.

The chain employs TRBV4-1 and TRBJ1-4; no reliable D call. Germline lookup yields CDR1 MGHRA and CDR2 YSYEKL. The length of the CDR3 is 12 residues. The V end lost 2 bases, the J end lost 7 bases, and 5 bases lay between the germline ends. The CDR3 here is CASSQRGEKLFF. In nucleotides, the CDR3 is TGCGCCAGCAGCCAACGGGGTGAAAAACTGTTTTTT.

This clone has just a few counts. This chain links TRBV9 with TRBJ1-3, with D hard to call. CDR1 and CDR2 (germline): SGDLS, YYNGEE. This CDR3 region has 15 residues. Trimming removed 3 bases at V and 4 bases at J, with 14 bases between. In DNA, the CDR3 is TGTGCCAGCAGCGGACAAGCGGGTAGAGGAAACACCATATATTTT. This gives the protein CASSGQAGRGNTIYF.

The chain uses TRBV15 and TRBJ2-2; 10 bases agree with TRBD1. Trimming at V came to 4 bases and at J to 3 bases, leaving 8 bases not matched to a gene. CDR3 length: 17 amino acids. Germline loops: CDR1 LNHNV, CDR2 YYDKDF (reference sequence). The CDR3 DNA follows: TGTGCCACCAGCACTCCATGGGGACAGGGGTACACCGGGGAGCTGTTTTTT. This translates into CATSTPWGQGYTGELFF.

The chain carries TRBV14 and TRBJ2-1; no clear D gene. The CDR3 loop spans 14 amino acids. The V gene lost 0 bases and the J gene lost 4 bases, with 7 bases spanning the gap. Germline V lookup: CDR1 SGHDN, CDR2 FVKESK. The CDR3 spells CASSQDGPYNEQFF. As DNA, the CDR3 is TGTGCCAGCAGCCAAGATGGCCCTTACAATGAGCAGTTCTTC. The complete variable domain, with remaining parts taken from reference TRBV14 and TRBJ2-1, reads EAGVTQFPSHSVIEKGQTVTLRCDPISGHDNLYWYRRVMGKEIKFLLHFVKESKQDESGMPNNRFLAERTGGTYSTLKVQPAELEDSGVYFCASSQDGPYNEQFFGPGTRLTVL.

This clone was seen a handful of times. The chain combines TRBV29-1 with TRBJ1-1, with 7 bases fitting TRBD1. This CDR3 contains 14 residues. With V trimmed by 6 bases and J by 4 bases, 11 bases remained unmatched. Germline V gene sequence: CDR1 SQVTM, CDR2 ANQGSEA. The CDR3 DNA follows: TGCAGCGTCCTAGGGACAGTCGGGAGCACTGAAGCTTTCTTT. Its protein is CSVLGTVGSTEAFF.

This sequence joins TRBV30 and TRBJ1-2; the match to TRBD1 covers 8 bases. The V and J ends lost 4 bases and 1 base, in that order; junction bases with no gene match: 14. CDR1 is GTSNPN, CDR2 SVGIG, per germline (reference sequence). CDR3 length: 17 residues. CDR3 in amino acids: CAWTRARTGLYNYGYTF. CDR3 nucleotides: TGTGCCTGGACTAGAGCCCGGACAGGGTTATATAACTATGGCTACACCTTC.

This chain joins TRBV7-6 and TRBJ2-6, with a weak D call TRBD2 (5 bases). The CDR3 runs 15 residues. Looked up from germline, CDR1 is SGHVS and CDR2 is FNYEAQ. Trimming removed 7 bases from V and 0 bases from J, with 10 bases in between. The CDR3 coding sequence is TGTGCCAGCAACTCGGGGAACTCTGGGGCCAACGTCCTGACTTTC. Translating gives CASNSGNSGANVLTF. Looking up the rest from reference TRBV7-6 and TRBJ2-6 gives the full variable domain: GAGVSQSPRYKVTKRGQDVALRCDPISGHVSLYWYRQALGQGPEFLTYFNYEAQQDKSGLPNDRFSAERPEGSISTLTIQRTEQRDSAMYRCASNSGNSGANVLTFGAGSRLTVL.

This clone came up a few times. This chain uses TRBV9 with TRBJ1-4; 7 bases line up with TRBD1. Germline CDR1 SGDLS, CDR2 YYNGEE. V was pared by 3 bases and J by 7 bases, with 9 bases of the junction left unmatched. The CDR3 has 15 residues. CDR3 in amino acids: CASSASGTAAEKLFF. The CDR3, as DNA: TGTGCCAGCAGCGCCTCCGGGACAGCAGCTGAAAAACTGTTTTTT.

This clone was counted ten times or more. This chain joins TRBV27 and TRBJ2-7; TRBD1 matches 9 bases. The CDR3 is 14 residues long. V gave up 5 bases and J gave up 3 bases; unmatched junction bases: 5. Germline assignment: CDR1 MNHEY and CDR2 SMNVEV (reference sequence). The CDR3 DNA reads TGTGCCAGCAGTCAACAGGGGGCGAACTACGAGCAGTACTTC. It specifies CASSQQGANYEQYF.

This clone has just a few counts. This chain links TRBV10-3 with TRBJ2-7, with 10 bases matching TRBD1. From germline, CDR1 is ENHRY and CDR2 SYGVKD. The J segment lost 2 bases and the V segment lost 10 bases, leaving 5 bases of the junction unmatched. This CDR3 comprises 13 residues. The CDR3 DNA reads TGTGCCACCAGGGGGACAGGGGCCTACGAGCAGTACTTC. Protein sequence: CATRGTGAYEQYF.

J is TRBJ1-5 and V is TRBV28; 9 nucleotides agree with TRBD1. Germline trimming cut 8 bases from V and 5 bases from J; bases unmatched to any gene: 4. The germline CDR1 and CDR2 sequences are MDHEN and SYDVKM. The CDR3 sequence is 13 residues long. CDR3 residues: CASAGQGYQPQHF. The CDR3 region has the DNA TGTGCCAGCGCGGGACAGGGATATCAGCCCCAGCATTTT. Full variable domain (remainder filled in from reference TRBV28 and TRBJ1-5): DVKVTQSSRYLVKRTGEKVFLECVQDMDHENMFWYRQDPGLGLRLIYFSYDVKMKEKGDIPEGYSVSREKKERFSLILESASTNQTSMYLCASAGQGYQPQHFGDGTRLSIL.

This clone was observed a handful of times. This chain uses TRBV27 with TRBJ2-1; possible D gene TRBD1, 6 bases. Per the germline V gene, CDR1 is MNHEY and CDR2 is SMNVEV (reference sequence). The CDR3 covers 17 residues. The V end lost 5 bases, the J end lost 6 bases, and 23 bases lay between the germline ends. The CDR3 DNA reads as TGTGCCAGCAGTAGATTTAATGTCGGACAGTCGGCCAATGAGCAGTTCTTC. Translation: CASSRFNVGQSANEQFF.

This chain uses TRBV5-1 with TRBJ2-1; tentative D call: TRBD2 (6 bases). The germline V gene has CDR1 SGHRS and CDR2 YFSETQ. The CDR3 has 15 amino acids. The V and J ends lost 0 bases and 3 bases respectively, with 10 bases between them. CDR3 region: CASSLDGSNYNEQFF. In DNA form, the CDR3 reads TGCGCCAGCAGCTTGGACGGGAGCAACTACAATGAGCAGTTCTTC.

The V and J genes are TRBV5-4 and TRBJ2-1; D is uncertain. Trimming removed 10 bases at V and 8 bases at J, with 22 bases between. Germline assignment: CDR1 SGHNT and CDR2 YYREEE (reference sequence). The CDR3 spans 14 residues. In nucleotides, the CDR3 is TGTGCCTGCTCCCGAAGAAACGACTGGGATGAGCAGTTCTTC. It yields the protein CACSRRNDWDEQFF. The full variable domain, in which reference TRBV5-4 and TRBJ2-1 provide the parts outside the CDR3, is ETGVTQSPTHLIKTRGQQVTLRCSSQSGHNTVSWYQQALGQGPQFIFQYYREEENGRGNFPPRFSGLQFPNYSSELNVNALELDDSALYLCACSRRNDWDEQFFGPGTRLTVL.

CDR3 in DNA: TGTGCCTGGAGTCCCCAGGACAGAGATTATGAAAAACTGTTTTTT. Translating gives CAWSPQDRDYEKLFF. V and J are TRBV30 and TRBJ1-4, with a tentative D call TRBD1 (6 bases). In germline, CDR1 is GTSNPN, CDR2 SVGIG (reference sequence). Deletions cut 2 bases from V and 6 bases from J, with 16 bases between. The CDR3 totals 15 residues.

A few counts support this clone. This rearrangement joins TRBV5-1 to TRBJ1-2; 8 nucleotides line up with TRBD1. The CDR3 sequence is 14 residues long. The ends lost 3 bases at V and 4 bases at J; junction bases unmatched: 5. Germline V CDR1 and CDR2: SGHRS, YFSETQ. Here the CDR3 reads CASSSGQELYGYTF. CDR3 sequence (DNA): TGCGCCAGCAGCTCGGGACAGGAGCTCTATGGCTACACCTTC.

This clone has only a few counts. The gene calls are TRBV27 and TRBJ1-2; D is possibly TRBD1 (6 bases). CDR3 length equals 15 residues. Germline V gives CDR1 MNHEY, CDR2 SMNVEV (reference sequence). V lost 0 bases to trimming and J lost 8 bases, with 16 bases between them. The CDR3 DNA is TGTGCCAGCAGTTTATCTCGGGTTACAGGGAGAGGCTACACCTTC. It codes for CASSLSRVTGRGYTF.

There are a few counts of this clone. The chain joins TRBV19 to TRBJ1-5, with 10 bases matching TRBD1. CDR3 length: 16 residues. J lost 4 bases, V lost 6 bases, and 9 bases had no gene match. CDR1 is LNHDA and CDR2 is SQIVND in the germline V gene (reference sequence). CDR3 loop: CASRPGTGARNQPQHF. The CDR3 DNA is TGTGCCAGTAGGCCTGGGACAGGGGCCCGGAATCAGCCCCAGCATTTT.

The V gene is TRBV28, the J gene TRBJ1-1; TRBD1 aligns across 8 bases. Germline V gene lookup returns CDR1 MDHEN and CDR2 SYDVKM. This CDR3 is built from 13 residues. V shed 4 bases, J shed 9 bases, and the junction held 7 bases outside the gene matches. CDR3 loop: CASSSRQGPQAFF. CDR3 coding DNA: TGTGCCAGCAGTTCCCGACAGGGGCCTCAAGCTTTCTTT.

The chain's CDR3 is CASLGQGNTGELFF. The CDR3 DNA is TGTGCCAGCCTCGGGCAGGGGAACACCGGGGAGCTGTTTTTT. The chain links TRBV6-1 to TRBJ2-2; TRBD1 might be the D (5 bases). Germline assignment: CDR1 MNHNS and CDR2 SASEGT. Trimming stripped 8 bases from V and 1 base from J, with 11 bases between. The CDR3 is 14 amino acids.

CDR3 DNA: TGTGCCAGCAGCCCCTCGCGGGGGGTTTACAATGAGCAGTTCTTC. Its protein is CASSPSRGVYNEQFF. The chain links TRBV7-3 to TRBJ2-1; TRBD2 aligns across 8 bases. Trimming took 5 bases from V and 4 from J; bases not matched to a gene: 7. The CDR3 is 15 amino acids. Germline CDR1 reads SGHTA; CDR2 reads FQGTGA. Filled out from reference TRBV7-3 and TRBJ2-1, the complete variable domain reads GAGVSQTPSNKVTEKGKYVELRCDPISGHTALYWYRQSLGQGPEFLIYFQGTGAADDSGLPNDRFFAVRPEGSVSTLKIQRTERGDSAVYLCASSPSRGVYNEQFFGPGTRLTVL.